This T cell receptor (beta chain) was obtained from a study of CD8+ T cells in alopecia areata. Study-wide points: Affected lesional scalp, above all in alopecia totalis/universalis, was more clonal than normal scalp.

This clone has just a few counts. What it binds is unknown. cDNA prepared by RNA extraction and subsequent reverse transcription served as the template for sequencing. Produced via immunoSEQ multiplex PCR; TCRdb's table is partial and in-frame only. The table includes some 150,000 clones, approximately 60% detected once. The TCR sequence derives from a human donor in good health. Material for sequencing was CD8+ T cells sorted from blood.

The CDR3 DNA is TGTGCCAGCAGCCAAGAAGGGCGGGCCTCTGGGGCCAACGTCCTGACTTTC. The encoded protein is CASSQEGRASGANVLTF. The rearrangement joins TRBV4-2 to TRBJ2-6, with D maybe TRBD2 (5 bases). Germline V gene data show CDR1 as LGHNA and CDR2 as YNFKEQ. Trimming removed 0 bases from V and 0 bases from J, with 9 bases in between. The length of the CDR3 is 17 residues.